This note documents a single TCR beta chain sequence. Sequenced by immunoSEQ multiplex PCR; TCRdb stores in-frame clones only, minus some. Of about 15,000 clones listed, 75% to 90% are singletons. Per germline, CDR1 SGHAT and CDR2 FQNNGV. The J segment lost 0 bases and the V segment lost 4 bases, leaving 12 bases of the junction unmatched. The CDR3 consists of 18 residues. The entry originates in a study of blood T cell repertoires in COVID-19. V is TRBV11-2 and J is TRBJ1-1; the match to TRBD1 covers 9 bases. Input material: peripheral blood. This receptor was obtained from a human donor in a cohort sampled during active COVID-19. CDR3 sequence (DNA): TGTGCCAGCAGCTCATACAGGGGGCGTAGAAGAATGAACACTGAAGCTTTCTTT. This codes for CASSSYRGRRRMNTEAFF. The full variable domain, its missing parts supplied by reference TRBV11-2 and TRBJ1-1, is EAGVAQSPRYKIIEKRQSVAFWCNPISGHATLYWYQQILGQGPKLLIQFQNNGVVDDSQLPKDRFSAERLKGVDSTLKIQPAKLEDSAVYLCASSSYRGRRRMNTEAFFGQGTRLTVV.